Sequencing of this TCR beta chain was carried out in a study of OX40 agonist ivuxolimab in advanced cancers. Turning to the study itself: Each dose-escalation patient presented with hepatocellular carcinoma, melanoma, renal cell or head and neck cancer.

Patients were ineligible given autoimmune disease history or systemic immunosuppression. The CDR3 consists of 11 residues. CDR1 is LNHNV and CDR2 is YYDKDF in the germline V gene (reference sequence). V gave up 5 bases and J gave up 7 bases, with 6 bases separating them. On this clone: Antigen unknown.

Study-level findings and limits: It was also the case that some nonresponders had low normalized T-cell clonal expansion. Clonal expansion by week 6 occurred in CD4+ and CD8+ blood T cells (at 0.1 to 3.0 mg/kg).

Sequencing used immunoSEQ multiplex PCR; TCRdb keeps in-frame clones, though not all of them. The sample has tens of thousands of clones, 85% to 95% seen once. The chain couples TRBV15 to TRBJ2-1; D not resolved. This TCR came from an adult with an advanced solid tumor such as melanoma, head and neck, liver or kidney cancer. Sequenced here: CD4+ or CD8+ T cells sorted from blood, sampled in a trial of the OX40 agonist ivuxolimab. The CDR3 nucleotides read TGTGCCACCAGCCGTATTAATGAGCAGTTCTTC. This codes for CATSRINEQFF.